One and the same sample provided the 29 T cell receptor beta chains below, sequenced in a study of early T cells in non-severe SARS-CoV-2 infection listed by TCRdb under 2021. Library method: 5' RACE. The instrument was a NextSeq 500. TCRdb ran its own pipeline on the public reads, namely fastp trimming at Q25 and MiXCR clone calling, and kept in-frame beta chains. Here each entry gathers all rows of one CDR3 protein and keeps the most common genes and DNA. The sample data list 70,000 to 85,000 distinct CDR3 sequences, and less than 15% of these were observed just once. Approximately 5.7% of the sample rests with the top ten. The sample comprised whole blood. The receptors here all came from an adult who was a healthcare worker with PCR-confirmed SARS-CoV-2 infection or an uninfected control (not recorded which).

This clonotype was seen many times. The chain has TRBV6-5 and TRBJ2-1, with D possibly TRBD2 on 7 matching bases. The V end lost 0 bases, the J end lost 3 bases, and 15 bases lay between the germline ends. Germline CDR1 is MNHEY and CDR2 is SVGAGI. CDR3 length: 17 residues. Here the CDR3 DNA reads TGTGCCAGCAGTTACTCGATTGGGCGGGGGCTCTACAATGAGCAGTTCTTC. Translating it yields CASSYSIGRGLYNEQFF.

This clonotype was detected only a few times. The chain is built from TRBV12-3 or TRBV12-4 and TRBJ2-2; D gene ambiguous. V lost 2 bases, J lost 7 bases, and 8 bases lay in between. The CDR3 spans 13 residues. The CDR3 nucleotides read TGTGCCAGCAGTTTACCCCTCGGCGGGGAGCTGTTTTTT. Residues: CASSLPLGGELFF.

In this sample, this clonotype turned up a few times. This chain uses TRBV4-2 with TRBJ2-1; D tentatively reads TRBD1 or TRBD2 (5 bases each). Germline CDR1 is LGHNA and CDR2 is YNFKEQ. There are 11 residues in the CDR3. Trimming stripped 7 bases from V and 13 bases from J, with 14 bases between. The CDR3 region has the DNA TGTGCCAGCAAATCGGGGACCGACCAGTTCTTC. It is translated as CASKSGTDQFF.

This clonotype was detected ten times or more. In DNA, the CDR3 is TGCAGTGCTTCCCAGGGTAACACTGAAGCTTTCTTT. This gives the protein CSASQGNTEAFF. The gene calls are TRBV20-1 and TRBJ1-1, with a tentative D call TRBD1 (5 bases). V lost 5 bases and J 2 bases, leaving 9 bases between the germline ends. CDR3 length: 12 amino acids. Germline V gene sequence: CDR1 DFQATT, CDR2 SNEGSKA (reference sequence).

Many counts were recorded for this clonotype. The chain combines TRBV7-6 with TRBJ2-1; D unclear. Trimming removed 1 base at V and 0 bases at J, with 7 bases between. There are 15 residues in the CDR3. The V gene's germline CDR1 is SGHVS and CDR2 FNYEAQ. CDR3 DNA sequence: TGTGCCAGCAGCTTAGGCCCTGGCTCCTACAATGAGCAGTTCTTC. It specifies CASSLGPGSYNEQFF.

This clonotype has a count of ten or more. CDR3 bases: TGTGCCAGCAGATGGGAGGGGGTCAATCAGCCCCAGCATTTT. Residues: CASRWEGVNQPQHF. V and J are TRBV2 and TRBJ1-5, with D possibly TRBD1 on 6 matching bases. With 6 bases removed from V and 3 bases from J, the gap between germline ends came to 12 bases. CDR1 and CDR2 (germline): SNHLY, FYNNEI. The CDR3 covers 14 residues.

This clonotype was seen a few times. The J gene is TRBJ2-5, the V gene TRBV5-4; D might be TRBD1 or TRBD2, each matching 5 bases. Trimming took 0 bases from V and 4 from J, leaving 13 bases between them. The length of the CDR3 is 15 residues. Germline V gives CDR1 SGHNT, CDR2 YYREEE (reference sequence). DNA for the CDR3: TGTGCCAGCAGCTTGGCCGGGGTAGGGGTAGAGACCCAGTACTTC. This sequence encodes CASSLAGVGVETQYF.

This clonotype turned up a few times. The rearrangement links TRBV12-3 or TRBV12-4 to TRBJ2-1, with 7 bases identical to TRBD1. V shed 4 bases and J 9 bases; nucleotides not matched to a gene: 9. This CDR3 has 14 residues. CDR3 loop: CASSSLDRAGEQFF. The DNA for the CDR3 is TGTGCCAGCAGTTCCCTAGACAGGGCGGGTGAGCAGTTCTTC.

The rearrangement joins TRBV18 to TRBJ1-2; D might be TRBD1 (6 bases). This CDR3 comprises 16 residues. Germline V lookup: CDR1 KGHSH, CDR2 LQKENI. V was cut by 3 bases and J by 0 bases, with 14 bases left in between. The CDR3 protein is CASSPDSYSSNYGYTF. The CDR3 coding sequence is TGTGCCAGCTCACCGGACAGTTATTCTTCTAACTATGGCTACACCTTC.

This clonotype was counted a few times. This chain links TRBV5-6 with TRBJ2-1; the match to TRBD1 covers 7 bases. The CDR3 loop spans 17 amino acids. The germline CDR1 and CDR2 sequences are SGHDT and YYEEEE. V was pared by 3 bases and J by 0 bases, with 9 bases of the junction left unmatched. CDR3 nucleotide sequence: TGTGCCAGCAGCTCTCTTCTTGACAGGGACTCCTACAATGAGCAGTTCTTC. Amino acids: CASSSLLDRDSYNEQFF.

This clonotype has more than one count but fewer than ten. The chain uses TRBV11-2 and TRBJ1-1, with 8 bases identical to TRBD1. J lost 2 bases, V lost 2 bases, and 7 bases had no gene match. Germline V gene lookup returns CDR1 SGHAT and CDR2 FQNNGV. The CDR3 runs to 16 residues. CDR3 amino acids: CASSLLGTGRNTEAFF. CDR3 nucleotides: TGTGCCAGCAGCTTACTTGGGACAGGACGCAACACTGAAGCTTTCTTT.

This chain connects TRBV2 to TRBJ1-1, with D hard to call. Germline V gene data show CDR1 as SNHLY and CDR2 as FYNNEI. The CDR3 extends over 14 amino acids. V was pared by 8 bases and J by 1 base, with 14 bases between. The CDR3, as DNA: TGTGCCAGCGCGTTACGGATGTGGAACACTGAAGCTTTCTTT. Translation gives CASALRMWNTEAFF.

This clonotype was counted many times. The chain has TRBV5-5 and TRBJ1-2, with D tentatively TRBD1 (6 bases). V was pared by 1 base and J by 1 base, with 17 bases between. This CDR3 is built from 17 residues. CDR1 and CDR2 from the germline V gene are SGHKS and YYEKEE (reference sequence). The CDR3 region has the DNA TGTGCCAGCAGCTTGAATACACCTGGCAGGGGTAACTATGGCTACACCTTC. Its translation: CASSLNTPGRGNYGYTF.

The J gene is TRBJ2-7, the V gene TRBV7-9, with TRBD2 identical over 7 bases. With 5 bases clipped from V and 4 bases from J, the junction kept 14 bases outside the gene matches. Germline V gene data show CDR1 as SEHNR and CDR2 as FQNEAQ (reference sequence). The CDR3 totals 16 residues. CDR3 nucleotides: TGTGCCAGCAGCCGCCCTGGGAGGGGTGGAAAATACGAGCAGTACTTC. This codes for CASSRPGRGGKYEQYF.

This clonotype was seen a few times. The chain links TRBV12-3 or TRBV12-4 to TRBJ1-1; maybe TRBD1 (5 bases). V was pared by 3 bases and J by 4 bases, with 9 bases between. The CDR3 extends over 13 amino acids. The CDR3 DNA reads as TGTGCCAGCAGTTTCACCGGGACCACTGAAGCTTTCTTT. Its protein product is CASSFTGTTEAFF.

The chain is built from TRBV20-1 and TRBJ2-1; D perhaps matches TRBD2 (5 bases). Germline CDR1 DFQATT, CDR2 SNEGSKA (reference sequence). The CDR3 totals 14 residues. The V and J ends lost 5 bases and 0 bases respectively, with 11 bases between them. The CDR3 DNA reads as TGCAGTGCTGTAAGAACTAGCTCCTACAATGAGCAGTTCTTC. Translating it yields CSAVRTSSYNEQFF.

In this sample, this clonotype turned up a few times. This rearrangement joins TRBV12-5 to TRBJ2-1; no clear D gene. The germline CDR1 and CDR2 sequences are LGHNT and FRNRAP. The CDR3 is 12 residues long. V was cut by 3 bases and J by 4 bases, with 4 bases left in between. The CDR3 DNA follows: TGTGCTAGTGGTTTTCTGTACAATGAGCAGTTCTTC. Amino acid sequence: CASGFLYNEQFF. Supplemented by reference TRBV12-5 and TRBJ2-1, the full variable domain reads DARVTQTPRHKVTEMGQEVTMRCQPILGHNTVFWYRQTMMQGLELLAYFRNRAPLDDSGMPKDRFSAEMPDATLATLKIQPSEPRDSAVYFCASGFLYNEQFFGPGTRLTVL.

This clonotype was observed many times. The chain employs TRBV5-1 and TRBJ1-1; D perhaps matches TRBD1 (5 bases). Germline V gives CDR1 SGHRS, CDR2 YFSETQ. V shed 2 bases and J shed 1 base, with 6 bases lying between them. There are 13 residues in the CDR3. The CDR3 is CASSLTGNTEAFF. The CDR3 nucleotides read TGCGCCAGCAGCTTAACAGGGAACACTGAAGCTTTCTTT.

The gene calls are TRBV6-5 and TRBJ2-7, with unresolved D. CDR3 length: 14 amino acids. Deletions cut 6 bases from V and 0 bases from J, with 12 bases between. Germline CDR1 is MNHEY and CDR2 is SVGAGI. The CDR3 spells CASSMDRSSYEQYF. The CDR3 DNA follows: TGTGCCAGCAGCATGGACCGTAGCTCCTACGAGCAGTACTTC.

In this sample, this clonotype turned up a few times. The chain is built from TRBV6-2 or TRBV6-3 and TRBJ1-5; no definite D call. The V end lost 8 bases, the J end lost 6 bases, and 23 bases lay between the germline ends. Germline V gives CDR1 MNHEY, CDR2 SVGEGT. The length of the CDR3 is 16 residues. CDR3 in DNA: TGTGCCAGCGGAGAGAGAGAGAGGGAACGAGGTCAGCCCCAGCATTTT. Encoded protein: CASGERERERGQPQHF.

For this clonotype: Germline and junction disagree at one end, which may indicate a read error. This rearrangement joins TRBV2 to TRBJ1-2; no clear D. From germline, CDR1 is SNHLY and CDR2 FYNNEI. The CDR3 consists of 9 residues. CDR3 amino acids: CASSPSGAF. DNA for the CDR3: TGTGCCAGCAGTCCGTCCGGGGCCTTC. Full variable domain (outside the CDR3, taken from reference TRBV2 and TRBJ1-2): EPEVTQTPSHQVTQMGQEVILRCVPISNHLYFYWYRQILGQKVEFLVSFYNNEISEKSEIFDDQFSVERPDGSNFTLKIRSTKLEDSAMYFCASSPSGAFGSGTRLTVV.

This clonotype was detected many times. The V and J genes are TRBV27 and TRBJ2-1, with TRBD2 matching over 7 bases. V was clipped by 2 bases and J by 10 bases; unmatched bases: 2. The CDR3 contains 12 residues. Germline CDR1 and CDR2: MNHEY and SMNVEV (reference sequence). The DNA for the CDR3 is TGTGCCAGCAGTTTAGGGGGACTAGAGCAGTTCTTC. It encodes CASSLGGLEQFF.

This clonotype was observed many times. J is TRBJ1-3 and V is TRBV18, with D perhaps matching TRBD1 (6 bases). This CDR3 is built from 16 residues. V was clipped by 0 bases and J by 0 bases, with 9 bases between them. Germline V CDR1 and CDR2: KGHSH, LQKENI. The CDR3 reads CASSPPGAASGNTIYF. The CDR3 DNA is TGTGCCAGCTCACCACCGGGGGCGGCCTCTGGAAACACCATATATTTT. Full variable domain (rest looked up from reference TRBV18 and TRBJ1-3): NAGVMQNPRHLVRRRGQEARLRCSPMKGHSHVYWYRQLPEEGLKFMVYLQKENIIDESGMPKERFSAEFPKEGPSILRIQQVVRGDSAAYFCASSPPGAASGNTIYFGEGSWLTVV.

The rearrangement joins TRBV6-6 to TRBJ2-2; D unclear. Between the trimmed V and J ends, which lost 7 bases and 7 bases, there was a span of 4 bases. In germline, CDR1 is MNHNY, CDR2 SVGAGI (reference sequence). The CDR3 covers 10 residues. CDR3 DNA sequence: TGTGCCAGCACTGGCGGGGAGCTGTTTTTT. Translating it yields CASTGGELFF.

This clonotype was recorded a few times. The chain joins TRBV7-9 to TRBJ1-1; TRBD1 aligns across 7 bases. CDR3 length: 14 residues. CDR1 SEHNR and CDR2 FQNEAQ come from the germline V gene (reference sequence). Trimming took 1 base from V and 10 from J; bases not matched to a gene: 9. CDR3 amino acids: CASSLVQGIAIAFF. CDR3 coding DNA: TGTGCCAGCAGCTTAGTACAGGGGATCGCTATAGCTTTCTTT.

This clonotype was observed a few times. This rearrangement joins TRBV7-9 to TRBJ2-3; the D gene is possibly TRBD2 (6 bases). Trimming pared 11 bases from V and 6 bases from J, leaving 12 bases between. CDR3 length equals 11 residues. CDR1 and CDR2 from the germline V gene are SEHNR and FQNEAQ (reference sequence). The CDR3 DNA sequence: TGTGCCGGAGGGGAAGGGGATACGCAGTATTTT. This codes for CAGGEGDTQYF.

V usage is TRBV29-1 and J usage is TRBJ1-1; the D is unclear. The CDR3 has 12 residues. Germline CDR1 SQVTM, CDR2 ANQGSEA. V lost 1 base and J 7 bases, leaving 10 bases between the germline ends. CDR3 coding DNA: TGCAGCGTTGAAGCCGGGGAGAATGAAGCTTTCTTT. The encoded protein is CSVEAGENEAFF.

This clonotype was counted at least ten times. The V call is TRBV18, the J call TRBJ1-3; D is unclear. This CDR3 comprises 15 residues. V was cut by 3 bases and J by 0 bases, with 9 bases left in between. CDR1 KGHSH and CDR2 LQKENI come from the germline V gene. The CDR3 loop is CASSPTPISGNTIYF. In DNA, the CDR3 is TGTGCCAGCTCACCCACGCCGATCTCTGGAAACACCATATATTTT.

This clonotype occurred many times. This sequence joins TRBV3-1 and TRBJ2-5; D gene uncertain. Germline CDR1 and CDR2: LGHDT and YNNKEL (reference sequence). The CDR3 consists of 12 residues. Trimming pared 1 base from V and 5 bases from J, leaving 5 bases between. CDR3 amino acids: CASSQVGETQYF. CDR3 coding DNA: TGTGCCAGCAGCCAAGTTGGGGAGACCCAGTACTTC.